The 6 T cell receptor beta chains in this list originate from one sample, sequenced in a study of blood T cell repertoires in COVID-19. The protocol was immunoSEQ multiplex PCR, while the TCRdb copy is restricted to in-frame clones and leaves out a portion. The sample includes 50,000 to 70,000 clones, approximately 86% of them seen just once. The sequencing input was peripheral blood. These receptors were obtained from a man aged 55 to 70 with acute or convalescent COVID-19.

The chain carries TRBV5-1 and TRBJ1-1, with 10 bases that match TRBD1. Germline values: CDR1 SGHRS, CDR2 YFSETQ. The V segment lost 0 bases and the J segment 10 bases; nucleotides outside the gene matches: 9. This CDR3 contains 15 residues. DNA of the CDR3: TGCGCCAGCAGCTTGGAGGGACAGGGGCGCGGTGGAGCTTTCTTT. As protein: CASSLEGQGRGGAFF. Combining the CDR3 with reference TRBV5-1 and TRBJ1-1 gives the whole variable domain KAGVTQTPRYLIKTRGQQVTLSCSPISGHRSVSWYQQTPGQGLQFLFEYFSETQRNKGNFPGRFSGRQFSNSRSEMNVSTLELGDSALYLCASSLEGQGRGGAFFGQGTRLTVV.

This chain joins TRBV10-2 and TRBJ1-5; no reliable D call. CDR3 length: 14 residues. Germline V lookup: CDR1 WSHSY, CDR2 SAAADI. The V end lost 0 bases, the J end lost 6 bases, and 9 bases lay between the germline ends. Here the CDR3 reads CASSESGRSQPQHF. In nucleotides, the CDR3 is TGCGCCAGCAGTGAGTCAGGGAGGTCTCAGCCCCAGCATTTT.

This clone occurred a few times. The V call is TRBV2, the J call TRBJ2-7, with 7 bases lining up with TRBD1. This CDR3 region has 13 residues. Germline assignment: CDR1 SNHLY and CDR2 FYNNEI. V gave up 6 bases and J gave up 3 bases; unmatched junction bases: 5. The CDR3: CASSETGIYEQYF. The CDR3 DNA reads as TGTGCCAGCAGCGAGACAGGGATCTACGAGCAGTACTTC.

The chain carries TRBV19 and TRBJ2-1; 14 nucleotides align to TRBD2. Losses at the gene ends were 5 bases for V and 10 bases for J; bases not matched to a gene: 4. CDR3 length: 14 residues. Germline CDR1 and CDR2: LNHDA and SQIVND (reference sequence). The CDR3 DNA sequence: TGTGCCAGTAGTCGGACTAGCGGGAGGTACGAGCAGTTCTTC. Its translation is CASSRTSGRYEQFF.

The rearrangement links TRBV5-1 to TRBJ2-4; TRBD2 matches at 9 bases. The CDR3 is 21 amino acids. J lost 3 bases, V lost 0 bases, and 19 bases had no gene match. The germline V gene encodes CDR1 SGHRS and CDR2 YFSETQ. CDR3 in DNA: TGCGCCAGCAGCTTGGGGGGCCCCGCGGGAGGGCCCATTCTAGGCAAAAACATTCAGTACTTC. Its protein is CASSLGGPAGGPILGKNIQYF.

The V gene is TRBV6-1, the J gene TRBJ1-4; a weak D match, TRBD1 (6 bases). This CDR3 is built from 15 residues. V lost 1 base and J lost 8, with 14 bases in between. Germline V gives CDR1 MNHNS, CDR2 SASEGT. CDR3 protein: CASSEGTAGNEKLFF. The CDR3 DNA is TGTGCCAGCAGTGAAGGGACAGCCGGGAACGAAAAACTGTTTTTT.